This record covers a single T cell receptor (beta chain). V was cut by 6 bases and J by 7 bases, with 15 bases left in between. There are 14 residues in the CDR3. Looked up from germline, CDR1 is LNHDA and CDR2 is SQIVND (reference sequence). This sample is part of a study of OX40 agonist ivuxolimab in advanced cancers. The repertoire was sequenced with immunoSEQ multiplex PCR; TCRdb's copy has only in-frame clones and lacks some. The sample includes around 40,000 clones, over 80% of them seen just once. The clonotype was recovered from an adult with an advanced solid tumor such as melanoma, head and neck, liver or kidney cancer. The specimen was CD4+ or CD8+ T cells sorted from blood, collected in a trial of the OX40 agonist ivuxolimab. V gene TRBV19 combines with J gene TRBJ2-2; D remains ambiguous. Written as DNA, the CDR3 is TGTGCCAGTAGACAGCTTACCAACGTCGGGGAGCTGTTTTTT. Translation gives CASRQLTNVGELFF.